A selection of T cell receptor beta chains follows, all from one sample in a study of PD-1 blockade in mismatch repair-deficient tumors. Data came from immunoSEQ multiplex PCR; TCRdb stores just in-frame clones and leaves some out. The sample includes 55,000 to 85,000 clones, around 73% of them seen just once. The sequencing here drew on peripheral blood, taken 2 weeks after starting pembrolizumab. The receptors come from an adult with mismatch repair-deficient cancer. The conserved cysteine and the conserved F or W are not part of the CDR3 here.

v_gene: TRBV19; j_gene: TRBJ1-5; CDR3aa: ASSIDPTGRQPQH
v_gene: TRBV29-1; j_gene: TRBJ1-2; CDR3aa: SVEQPTGRYGYT
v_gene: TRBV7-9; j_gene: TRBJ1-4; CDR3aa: ASSSGQGNEKLF
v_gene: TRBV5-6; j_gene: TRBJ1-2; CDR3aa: ASSFGTKENYGYT
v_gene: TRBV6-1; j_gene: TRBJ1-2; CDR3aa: ASSGQLRGYT
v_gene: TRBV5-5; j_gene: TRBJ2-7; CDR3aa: ASSFRLAGGTYEQY
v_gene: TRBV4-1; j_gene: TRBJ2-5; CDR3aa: ASSQGRPSGRQETQY
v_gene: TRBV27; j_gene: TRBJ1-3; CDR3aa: ASSFGLPNSGNTIY
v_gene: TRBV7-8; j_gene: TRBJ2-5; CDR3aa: ASTVVDLETQY
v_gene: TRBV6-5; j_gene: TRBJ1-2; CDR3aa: ASSYGLNYGYT